These T cell receptor beta chains were read from a single sample in a study of control samples from healthy donors and cancer patients. Libraries were prepared by immunoSEQ multiplex PCR; TCRdb keeps only in-frame clonotypes and omits some of them. Of 150,000 to 200,000 clones listed, 80% to 90% are singletons. The sample was blood. These TCRs come from a man aged 30 to 45 in good health. Both conserved end residues are part of each CDR3. The D gene is left open where the match is weak. Expanded clones are given a class, and other clones once, few, many or no size at all.

TRBJ2-3	-	TRBV4-3	-	TGCGCCAGCAGCCAAGAGGGACGAGGGGATACGCAGTATTTT	CASSQEGRGDTQYF
TRBJ1-1	-	TRBV7-3	-	TGTGCCAGCAGCTTTAAGGGCGGGGACACTGAAGCTTTCTTT	CASSFKGGDTEAFF
TRBJ2-7	-	TRBV5-1	-	TGCGCCAGCAGCTTGTCGGGCGGACCCTACGAGCAGTACTTC	CASSLSGGPYEQYF
TRBJ1-5	-	TRBV29-1	-	TGCAGCGTTGAAGATGGGGGTAGTCAGCCCCAGCATTTT	CSVEDGGSQPQHF
TRBJ2-5	-	TRBV28	-	TGTGCCAGCAGTTTAACCTGGCGGGGAGGAGAGACCCAGTACTTC	CASSLTWRGGETQYF
TRBJ2-1	-	TRBV4-1	-	TGCGCCAGCAGCCCGCCCTCCAGCTCCTACAATGAGCAGTTCTTC	CASSPPSSSYNEQFF
TRBJ2-7	-	TRBV2	-	TGTGCCAGCAGTGTAGCTAGGGCCGAGCAGTACTTC	CASSVARAEQYF
TRBJ1-2	-	TRBV19	-	TGTGCCAGTGGACAGTCGGACTATGGCTACACCTTC	CASGQSDYGYTF
TRBJ2-1	-	TRBV7-2	once	TGTGCCAGCAGTTTGACTGGATACAATGAGCAGTTCTTC	CASSLTGYNEQFF
TRBJ2-5	-	TRBV5-1	-	TGCGCCAGCTCCTGGGGGCGGGACAGATCCGAGACCCAGTACTTC	CASSWGRDRSETQYF
TRBJ1-2	-	TRBV13	once	TGTGCCAGCAGCCCGGGGAGGGGACTCTATGGCTACACCTTC	CASSPGRGLYGYTF
TRBJ2-7	TRBD1	TRBV25-1	-	TGTGCCAGCAGTGCTACCGGGACAGTCTATTACGAGCAGTACTTC	CASSATGTVYYEQYF
TRBJ2-7	TRBD2	TRBV2	-	TGTGCCAGCAAGGCCCTCCGGGACTACTCCCACGAGCAGTACTTC	CASKALRDYSHEQYF
TRBJ1-1	TRBD1	TRBV6-5	-	TGTGCCAGCACCCACGACAGGGGGGGGGACACTGAAGCTTTCTTT	CASTHDRGGDTEAFF
TRBJ1-2	-	TRBV7-9	-	TGTGCCAGCGAGGGCCTTTATGGCTACACCTTC	CASEGLYGYTF
TRBJ2-3	TRBD2	TRBV7-9	-	TGTGCCAGCAGCCGTCTACAAGCGGGAGGTACCACAGATACGCAGTATTTT	CASSRLQAGGTTDTQYF
TRBJ1-1	TRBD1	TRBV18	-	TGTGCCAGCTCACCCTCGACAGGGTTGAACACTGAAGCTTTCTTT	CASSPSTGLNTEAFF
TRBJ2-1	-	TRBV29-1	-	TGCAGCGTTGTCACCTGGGCAGCGGGCCTCTACAATGAGCAGTTCTTC	CSVVTWAAGLYNEQFF
TRBJ2-7	-	TRBV4-2	-	TGTGCCAGCAGCCAAGAGACCTTCTCCTACGAGCAGTACTTC	CASSQETFSYEQYF
TRBJ1-5	-	TRBV3-1/TRBV3-2	-	TGTGCCAGCAGCCAGGATAGCAATCAGCCCCAGCATTTT	CASSQDSNQPQHF
TRBJ2-2	-	TRBV9	-	TGTGCCAGCAGCGTAGCTACCGGGGAGCTGTTTTTT	CASSVATGELFF
TRBJ1-5	-	TRBV6-2/TRBV6-3	-	TGTGCCAGCAGTTACGGTCTAATCGATTTTCAGCCCCAGCATTTT	CASSYGLIDFQPQHF
TRBJ1-4	-	TRBV6-5	-	TGTGCCGGTGGATCGGGAGGAAATAATGAAAAACTGTTTTTT	CAGGSGGNNEKLFF
TRBJ2-2	TRBD1	TRBV6-5	-	TGTGCCAGCAGACCAGGGGGCGCGAGCCCCGGGGAGCTGTTTTTT	CASRPGGASPGELFF
TRBJ2-3	TRBD2	TRBV7-9	once	TGTGCCAGCAGCTTTAGCGGGAGCACAGATACGCAGTATTTT	CASSFSGSTDTQYF
TRBJ2-7	-	TRBV6-6	-	TGTGCCAGCACCAAGGGGGGGGATTCCTACGAGCAGTACTTC	CASTKGGDSYEQYF
TRBJ1-4	TRBD1	TRBV18	-	TGTGCCAGCTCACCGGTCAAGGGGGCGACTAATGAAAAACTGTTTTTT	CASSPVKGATNEKLFF
TRBJ1-1	-	TRBV18	-	TGTGCCAGCTCACCAGACCAGGTTACTGAAGCTTTCTTT	CASSPDQVTEAFF
TRBJ2-1	-	TRBV3-1/TRBV3-2	few	TGTGCCAGCAGCCAAAACGGGGAGAATGAGCAGTTCTTC	CASSQNGENEQFF
TRBJ2-7	-	TRBV18	-	TGTGCCAGCTCACTCCGACAGGATAAGTACGAGCAGTACTTC	CASSLRQDKYEQYF
TRBJ2-7	TRBD1	TRBV5-4	-	TGTGCCAGCAGCTCCGGGACAGGGGGCGGTCCCAGGTACGAGCAGTACTTC	CASSSGTGGGPRYEQYF
TRBJ1-1	-	TRBV5-6	once	TGTGCCAGCAGCTTGGTAGGGACCCTTAACACTGAAGCTTTCTTT	CASSLVGTLNTEAFF
TRBJ2-1	TRBD2	TRBV12-3/TRBV12-4	-	TGTGCCAGCAGCACGGGGGGCTACAATGAGCAGTTCTTC	CASSTGGYNEQFF
TRBJ2-1	-	TRBV19	-	TGTGCCAGTAGTATAGCAGGTAGCTCCTACAATGAGCAGTTCTTC	CASSIAGSSYNEQFF
TRBJ1-6	-	TRBV28	-	TGTGCCAGCAACCGACAGGAACTCTATAATTCACCCCTCCACTTT	CASNRQELYNSPLHF
TRBJ1-1	-	TRBV27	-	TGTGCCAGCAGCCAGCACCTAAACACTGAAGCTTTCTTT	CASSQHLNTEAFF